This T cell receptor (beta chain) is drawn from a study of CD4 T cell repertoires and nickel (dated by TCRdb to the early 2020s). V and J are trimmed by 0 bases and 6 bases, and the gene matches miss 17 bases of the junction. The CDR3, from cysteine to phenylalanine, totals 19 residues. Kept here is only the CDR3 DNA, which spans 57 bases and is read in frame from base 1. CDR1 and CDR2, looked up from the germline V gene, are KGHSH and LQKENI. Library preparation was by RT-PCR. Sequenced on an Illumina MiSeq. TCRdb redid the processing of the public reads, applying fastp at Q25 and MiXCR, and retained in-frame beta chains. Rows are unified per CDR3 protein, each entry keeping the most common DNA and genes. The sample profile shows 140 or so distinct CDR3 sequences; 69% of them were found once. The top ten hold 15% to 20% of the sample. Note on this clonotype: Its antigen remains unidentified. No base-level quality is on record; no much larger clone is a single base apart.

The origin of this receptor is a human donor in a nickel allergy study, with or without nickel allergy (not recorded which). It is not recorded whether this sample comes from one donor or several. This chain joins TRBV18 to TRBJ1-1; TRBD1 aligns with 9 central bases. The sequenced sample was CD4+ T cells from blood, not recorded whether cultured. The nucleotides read TGTGCCAGCTCACCACCGGGACAGGGTCTTTTGTGGACTAAAGCTGAAGCTTTCTTT. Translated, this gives CASSPPGQGLLWTKAEAFF. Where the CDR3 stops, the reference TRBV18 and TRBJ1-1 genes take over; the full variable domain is NAGVMQNPRHLVRRRGQEARLRCSPMKGHSHVYWYRQLPEEGLKFMVYLQKENIIDESGMPKERFSAEFPKEGPSILRIQQVVRGDSAAYFCASSPPGQGLLWTKAEAFFGQGTRLTVV.